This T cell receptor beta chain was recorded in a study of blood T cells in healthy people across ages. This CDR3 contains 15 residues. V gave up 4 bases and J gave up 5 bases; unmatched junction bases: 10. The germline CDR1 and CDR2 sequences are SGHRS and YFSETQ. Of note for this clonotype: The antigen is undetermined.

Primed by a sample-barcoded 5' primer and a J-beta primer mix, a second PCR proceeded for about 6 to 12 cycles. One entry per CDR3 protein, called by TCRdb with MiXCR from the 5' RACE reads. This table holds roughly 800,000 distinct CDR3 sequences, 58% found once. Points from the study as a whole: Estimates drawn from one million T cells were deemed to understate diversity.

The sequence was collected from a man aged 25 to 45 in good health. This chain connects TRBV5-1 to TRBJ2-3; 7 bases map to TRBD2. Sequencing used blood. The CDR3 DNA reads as TGCGCCAGCAGCCCCCTATGGCAGCGGGGAGATACGCAGTATTTT. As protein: CASSPLWQRGDTQYF.